This TCR beta chain derives from a study of blood T cell repertoires in COVID-19. For the study at large: Whether acute or convalescent, the COVID-19 samples came from the United States, Italy and Spain. The analysed material was cDNA or gDNA that came from T cells, B-cell-depleted T cells, or PBMCs.

The CDR3 runs 15 residues. V lost 4 bases and J 2 bases, leaving 13 bases between the germline ends. Germline V lookup: CDR1 LGHNA, CDR2 YNFKEQ. Profiling relied on immunoSEQ multiplex PCR, and the TCRdb table lists in-frame clones only, not all of them. Among about 300,000 clones listed, 70% to 90% were seen once. The sample was peripheral blood. The receptor comes from a woman in her twenties or thirties who had recovered from COVID-19. J is TRBJ2-3 and V is TRBV4-2; possible D gene TRBD2, 6 bases. The CDR3, as DNA: TGTGCCAGCAGCCCCGGGGTAGCGGACACAGATACGCAGTATTTT. This translates into CASSPGVADTDTQYF.